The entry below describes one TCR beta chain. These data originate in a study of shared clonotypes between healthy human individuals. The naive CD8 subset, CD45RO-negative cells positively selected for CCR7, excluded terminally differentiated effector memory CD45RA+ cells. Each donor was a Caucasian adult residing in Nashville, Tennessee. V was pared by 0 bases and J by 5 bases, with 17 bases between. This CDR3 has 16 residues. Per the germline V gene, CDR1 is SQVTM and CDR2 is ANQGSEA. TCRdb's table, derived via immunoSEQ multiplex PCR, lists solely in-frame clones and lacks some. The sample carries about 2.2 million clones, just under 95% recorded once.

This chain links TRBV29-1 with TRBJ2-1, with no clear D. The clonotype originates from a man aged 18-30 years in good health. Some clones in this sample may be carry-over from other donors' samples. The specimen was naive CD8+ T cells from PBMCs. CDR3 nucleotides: TGCAGCGTTGAAGAGCCCCCTTTCCCCGGTGACAATGAGCAGTTCTTC. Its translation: CSVEEPPFPGDNEQFF.